This passage covers 8 T cell receptor beta chains from one sample sequenced in a study of T cells in Graves' hyperthyroidism and ophthalmopathy. From RNA transcripts, TCR beta CDR3 regions were amplified. The HTBI primer set was used in a first-round RT-PCR of the TCR CDR3. TCRdb re-derived calls from the multiplex PCR reads in MiXCR, one entry per CDR3 protein. Of 300,000 to 450,000 distinct CDR3 sequences in the sample, over 10% were seen once. The sequencing sample was made of blood. These receptors originate from a young woman with Graves' hyperthyroidism.

This clonotype was seen ten or more times. This chain connects TRBV7-3 to TRBJ2-7; D is perhaps TRBD1 (6 bases). The germline V and J ends were trimmed by 5 bases and 0 bases, with 20 bases remaining between them. The CDR3 has 17 residues. Germline CDR1 SGHTA, CDR2 FQGTGA. CDR3 sequence reads: CASSAQLGHQISYEQYF. The DNA for the CDR3 is TGTGCCAGCAGCGCCCAATTGGGACACCAAATCTCCTACGAGCAGTACTTC.

This clonotype has just a few counts. The V call is TRBV29-1, the J call TRBJ1-2; D is unclear. Per germline, CDR1 SQVTM and CDR2 ANQGSEA. This CDR3 is 14 amino acids long. V gave up 1 base and J gave up 5 bases, with 14 bases separating them. CDR3 in amino acids: CSVEGESSVYGYTF. The CDR3 DNA reads TGCAGCGTTGAAGGGGAGAGCTCAGTTTATGGCTACACCTTC.

This clonotype has at least ten counts. The chain has TRBV6-4 and TRBJ1-2; TRBD1 matches at 7 bases. The V and J ends lost 7 bases and 6 bases, in that order; junction bases with no gene match: 11. Germline V gene sequence: CDR1 MRHNA, CDR2 SNTAGT. This CDR3 spans 14 amino acids. The CDR3 region is CASTPGGTAHGYTF. As DNA, the CDR3 is TGTGCCAGCACCCCAGGGGGGACGGCACATGGCTACACCTTC.

This clonotype was seen many times. The chain is built from TRBV11-2 and TRBJ2-5; 7 nucleotides agree with TRBD1. The germline gives CDR1 SGHAT, CDR2 FQNNGV. The CDR3 extends over 16 amino acids. Unmatched junction bases numbered 12, after V lost 3 bases and J lost 5 bases. The DNA for the CDR3 is TGTGCCAGCAGCTTTCAAACCCGGACAGGCGGGGAGACCCAGTACTTC. It encodes CASSFQTRTGGETQYF.

This clonotype occurred a few times. The gene calls are TRBV18 and TRBJ2-1, with 14 bases lining up with TRBD2. In germline, CDR1 is KGHSH, CDR2 LQKENI. The CDR3 is 18 residues long. The V segment lost 4 bases and the J segment 3 bases; nucleotides outside the gene matches: 8. CDR3 bases: TGTGCCAGCTCACGAGGACTAGCGGGAGGCCGGCTCTACAATGAGCAGTTCTTC. This codes for CASSRGLAGGRLYNEQFF. The variable domain in full, completed from reference TRBV18 and TRBJ2-1, reads NAGVMQNPRHLVRRRGQEARLRCSPMKGHSHVYWYRQLPEEGLKFMVYLQKENIIDESGMPKERFSAEFPKEGPSILRIQQVVRGDSAAYFCASSRGLAGGRLYNEQFFGPGTRLTVL.

This clonotype was recorded at least ten times. The chain carries TRBV20-1 and TRBJ1-5; no clear D gene. The V gene's germline CDR1 is DFQATT and CDR2 SNEGSKA (reference sequence). The CDR3 runs 13 residues. Trimming stripped 1 base from V and 4 bases from J, with 8 bases between. The DNA for the CDR3 is TGCAGTGCTAGAGCGGGTACTAATCAGCCCCAGCATTTT. Amino acids: CSARAGTNQPQHF.

Many counts were recorded for this clonotype. The rearrangement links TRBV3-1 to TRBJ2-5, with a weak D call TRBD1 (5 bases). The germline gives CDR1 LGHDT, CDR2 YNNKEL (reference sequence). V was pared by 4 bases and J by 3 bases, with 12 bases between. CDR3 length equals 14 residues. CDR3 bases: TGTGCCAGCAGCCCCGAATTCAGGGAAGAGACCCAGTACTTC. This codes for CASSPEFREETQYF.

In its sample, this clonotype was seen many times. The chain carries TRBV5-1 and TRBJ2-1; D gene ambiguous. The CDR3 spans 15 residues. In germline, CDR1 is SGHRS, CDR2 YFSETQ. V was pared by 0 bases and J by 5 bases, with 12 bases between. The CDR3 bases are TGCGCCAGCAGCTTGGTATCCGTAAACGACAATGAGCAGTTCTTC. It yields the protein CASSLVSVNDNEQFF.